This TCR beta chain was captured in a study of cytomegalovirus exposure and HLA in healthy donors. The study, taken as a whole, reports: There were three CMV-associated chains whose specificity for CMV antigens was confirmed in vitro. Presence/absence analyses treated sequencing depth as roughly uniform across donors.

Germline V gene data show CDR1 as SGHRS and CDR2 as YFSETQ. This CDR3 is built from 15 residues. V lost 1 base, J lost 1 base, and 9 bases lay in between. Vbeta (60) and Jbeta (13) primers were used in the PCR. The method was immunoSEQ multiplex PCR; TCRdb's version includes in-frame clones alone and lacks a portion of them. The sample has 120,000 to 150,000 clones; around 65% are singletons. As for this clone: Antigen specificity is unknown.

This receptor was taken from a male donor in good health and CMV-seronegative. Sequenced sample: PBMCs. The chain has TRBV5-1 and TRBJ2-1; D uncertain. CDR3: CASSLTRQSYNEQFF. The CDR3 DNA reads as TGCGCCAGCAGCTTGACACGTCAGTCCTACAATGAGCAGTTCTTC.